This passage covers 24 T cell receptor beta chains from one sample sequenced in a study of cytomegalovirus exposure and HLA in healthy donors. The assay was immunoSEQ multiplex PCR, and TCRdb's table has in-frame clones only and misses some. Seen here are about 190,000 clones, around 81% observed once, and the top ten hold 2.8%. The sequenced sample was PBMCs. Receptors originate from a woman under 30 in good health and CMV-seropositive.

The V gene is TRBV7-2, the J gene TRBJ2-2, with TRBD1 as a possible D gene (5 bases). Germline loops: CDR1 SGHTA, CDR2 FQGNSA. The CDR3 runs to 15 residues. The V gene lost 4 bases and the J gene lost 0 bases, with 9 bases spanning the gap. DNA of the CDR3: TGTGCCAGCAGCTCATCAGGGTCGAACACCGGGGAGCTGTTTTTT. Translating gives CASSSSGSNTGELFF.

CDR3 nucleotide sequence: TGTGCCAGCAGTTTATATGGACAGGGCGGGAATCAGCCCCAGCATTTT. Protein: CASSLYGQGGNQPQHF. The rearrangement joins TRBV28 to TRBJ1-5, with 8 positions matching TRBD1. The junction had 6 bases not matched to a gene; V was cut back by 1 base and J by 4 bases. This CDR3 contains 16 residues. The germline V gene has CDR1 MDHEN and CDR2 SYDVKM.

This chain joins TRBV12-1 and TRBJ1-1; no check of the table's D call, TRBD1, against the DNA was made. TRBV12-1 is described as a pseudogene. The CDR3 covers 15 residues. CDR3 sequence (DNA): TGTGCCAGCAGCTTTGGGACAGTTATGAACACTGAAGCTTTCTTT. Protein product: CASSFGTVMNTEAFF.

For this clone: The identical CDR3 is also encoded by other nucleotide sequences in the sample. J is TRBJ1-2 and V is TRBV5-1; TRBD1 matches at 9 bases. The junction had 5 bases not matched to a gene; V was cut back by 0 bases and J by 8 bases. The germline CDR1 and CDR2 sequences are SGHRS and YFSETQ. The CDR3 spans 14 residues. This CDR3 reads CASSLGTGAGGYTF. In nucleotides, the CDR3 is TGCGCCAGCAGCTTGGGGACAGGGGCCGGCGGCTACACCTTC.

V and J are TRBV5-8 and TRBJ1-2; 8 bases map to TRBD1. The CDR3 sequence is 16 residues long. V dropped 3 bases and J dropped 2; count of bases not matched to a gene: 9. Per the germline V gene, CDR1 is SGHTS and CDR2 is YDEGEE. The CDR3 is CASSSLTGVKNYGYTF. The DNA of the CDR3 is TGTGCCAGCAGCTCTTTGACAGGGGTTAAGAACTATGGCTACACCTTC.

This clone was counted a single time. The rearrangement links TRBV7-2 to TRBJ1-4, with TRBD1 as a possible D gene (5 bases). This CDR3 region has 12 residues. V lost 7 bases and J lost 8, with 11 bases in between. Germline assignment: CDR1 SGHTA and CDR2 FQGNSA. The CDR3 DNA sequence: TGTGCCAGCACTGATGGGGCGGAAAAACTGTTTTTT. Residues: CASTDGAEKLFF.

This clone occurred once. The genes are TRBV2 and TRBJ1-2, with D unclear. Germline lookup yields CDR1 SNHLY and CDR2 FYNNEI. The CDR3 runs 12 residues. Trimming took 6 bases from V and 6 from J, leaving 11 bases between them. CDR3 DNA sequence: TGTGCCAGCAGCAGAGGGTTGCATGGCTACACCTTC. Protein product: CASSRGLHGYTF. The variable domain in full, with the rest retrieved from reference TRBV2 and TRBJ1-2, is EPEVTQTPSHQVTQMGQEVILRCVPISNHLYFYWYRQILGQKVEFLVSFYNNEISEKSEIFDDQFSVERPDGSNFTLKIRSTKLEDSAMYFCASSRGLHGYTFGSGTRLTVV.

The V call is TRBV5-1, the J call TRBJ1-2, with a weak D call TRBD1 (5 bases). Trimming left V 0 bases short and J 2 bases short, with 5 bases between. The CDR3 runs to 13 residues. Germline loops: CDR1 SGHRS, CDR2 YFSETQ. The CDR3 reads CASSLGQNYGYTF. CDR3 coding DNA: TGCGCCAGCAGCTTGGGACAGAACTATGGCTACACCTTC.

The chain recombines TRBV5-8 with TRBJ2-7; tentatively, D is TRBD2 (5 bases). The CDR3 is 16 amino acids. Germline CDR1 and CDR2: SGHTS and YDEGEE. With 1 base removed from V and 7 bases from J, the gap between germline ends came to 21 bases. As DNA, the CDR3 is TGTGCCAGCAGCTTGTGGGGTACGGGAACCCGTTTTGAGCAGTACTTC. Its translation is CASSLWGTGTRFEQYF.

This clone was seen only once. The rearrangement uses TRBV9 and TRBJ2-2, with D hard to call. From germline, CDR1 is SGDLS and CDR2 YYNGEE. V was trimmed by 4 bases and J by 0 bases, leaving 4 bases between them. This CDR3 contains 13 residues. The CDR3 reads CASSFTNTGELFF. CDR3 coding DNA: TGTGCCAGCAGCTTCACGAACACCGGGGAGCTGTTTTTT. Full variable domain (rest looked up from reference TRBV9 and TRBJ2-2): DSGVTQTPKHLITATGQRVTLRCSPRSGDLSVYWYQQSLDQGLQFLIQYYNGEERAKGNILERFSAQQFPDLHSELNLSSLELGDSALYFCASSFTNTGELFFGEGSRLTVL.

The chain recombines TRBV4-1 with TRBJ1-2; unclear D gene. This CDR3 region has 13 residues. V was shortened by 1 base and J by 6 bases, with 9 bases between the two germline ends. From germline, CDR1 is MGHRA and CDR2 YSYEKL. This chain's CDR3 is CASSQGLSDGYTF. The DNA for the CDR3 is TGCGCCAGCAGCCAAGGACTCTCTGATGGCTACACCTTC.

This clone was observed a handful of times. The rearrangement joins TRBV10-1 to TRBJ1-2; TRBD1 is a possible D gene (6 bases). V lost 4 bases and J 4 bases, leaving 10 bases between the germline ends. Germline V gene data show CDR1 as WNHNN and CDR2 as SYGVQD (reference sequence). The length of the CDR3 is 13 residues. DNA of the CDR3: TGCGCCAGCAGTGGACAGGATGGCTATGGCTACACCTTC. Amino acids: CASSGQDGYGYTF.

This clone appeared once. The chain has TRBV11-2 and TRBJ1-5, with no clear D. There are 13 residues in the CDR3. From germline, CDR1 is SGHAT and CDR2 FQNNGV. V gave up 1 base and J gave up 9 bases, with 10 bases separating them. This CDR3 reads CASSLVPRGPQHF. The CDR3 DNA reads TGTGCCAGCAGCTTAGTCCCGCGAGGGCCCCAGCATTTT.

This chain connects TRBV5-6 to TRBJ1-5; a weak D match, TRBD1 (6 bases). Germline V gene lookup returns CDR1 SGHDT and CDR2 YYEEEE. The V gene lost 4 bases and the J gene lost 1 base, with 15 bases spanning the gap. The CDR3 length is 16 residues. The CDR3 loop is CASSRQQGRSNQPQHF. CDR3 in DNA: TGTGCCAGCAGCCGTCAACAGGGCAGGAGCAATCAGCCCCAGCATTTT.

The V gene is TRBV11-3, the J gene TRBJ2-7; 8 nucleotides agree with TRBD1. Germline lookup yields CDR1 SGHNT and CDR2 YENEEA. V lost 1 base and J lost 5; bases outside the gene matches: 7. This CDR3 has 15 amino acids. This CDR3 is CASSLAGQGWNEQYF. Here the CDR3 DNA reads TGTGCCAGCAGCTTAGCAGGACAGGGTTGGAACGAGCAGTACTTC.

V gene TRBV27 combines with J gene TRBJ1-5; a possible D gene is TRBD1 (6 bases). Trimming shortened V by 6 bases and J by 5 bases, and 14 bases separated the two germline ends. Per germline, CDR1 MNHEY and CDR2 SMNVEV (reference sequence). CDR3 size: 14 residues. The CDR3 sequence: CASSYTGRDQPQHF. As DNA, the CDR3 is TGTGCCAGCAGCTATACAGGGAGGGATCAGCCCCAGCATTTT.

The gene calls are TRBV19 and TRBJ2-5, with unresolved D. The germline V and J ends were trimmed by 9 bases and 5 bases, with 10 bases remaining between them. CDR3 length: 11 amino acids. Germline CDR1 LNHDA, CDR2 SQIVND (reference sequence). This CDR3 is CARILEETQYF. CDR3 coding DNA: TGTGCCAGGATACTGGAGGAGACCCAGTACTTC. Complete variable domain (other parts from reference TRBV19 and TRBJ2-5): DGGITQSPKYLFRKEGQNVTLSCEQNLNHDAMYWYRQDPGQGLRLIYYSQIVNDFQKGDIAEGYSVSREKKESFPLTVTSAQKNPTAFYLCARILEETQYFGPGTRLLVL.

The chain employs TRBV11-2 and TRBJ2-1, with 10 bases aligning to TRBD2. Germline V lookup: CDR1 SGHAT, CDR2 FQNNGV. Trimming cost V 5 bases and J 8 bases; bases outside gene matches: 9. The CDR3 is 15 amino acids. This CDR3 is CASSRGASGGDEQFF. CDR3 sequence (DNA): TGTGCCAGCAGCCGGGGGGCTAGCGGGGGTGATGAGCAGTTCTTC.

The V call is TRBV15, the J call TRBJ1-2; no firm D call. Germline V gives CDR1 LNHNV, CDR2 YYDKDF (reference sequence). CDR3 size: 16 residues. Trimming took off 0 bases at V and 0 bases at J, with 11 bases between the two ends. The CDR3 bases are TGTGCCACCAGCAGAGACAGGAATTTAGCTAACTATGGCTACACCTTC. Amino acid sequence: CATSRDRNLANYGYTF.

This clone has only a few counts. V gene TRBV9 combines with J gene TRBJ2-3; D is possibly TRBD2 (5 bases). The CDR3 is 15 amino acids. CDR1 and CDR2 from the germline V gene are SGDLS and YYNGEE. Trimming shortened V by 0 bases and J by 1 base, and 9 bases separated the two germline ends. Here the CDR3 reads CASSVASRGTDTQYF. DNA for the CDR3: TGTGCCAGCAGCGTAGCTTCGCGGGGCACAGATACGCAGTATTTT.

This sequence joins TRBV5-6 and TRBJ2-5, with TRBD2 matching 7 bases. CDR3 size: 14 residues. Per the germline V gene, CDR1 is SGHDT and CDR2 is YYEEEE. V gave up 1 base and J gave up 4 bases; unmatched junction bases: 4. DNA for the CDR3: TGTGCCAGCAGCTTGCCCGGCGGGGGAGAGACCCAGTACTTC. Encoded protein: CASSLPGGGETQYF.

CDR3 amino acids: CASSPHGTGGNQPQHF. In nucleotides, the CDR3 is TGTGCCAGCAGCCCCCACGGGACAGGGGGCAATCAGCCCCAGCATTTT. The chain uses TRBV4-2 and TRBJ1-5, with 10 positions matching TRBD1. Germline V gene data show CDR1 as LGHNA and CDR2 as YNFKEQ. The CDR3 is made up of 16 amino acids. V dropped 4 bases and J dropped 2; count of bases not matched to a gene: 5.

This clone was picked up a small number of times. The chain is built from TRBV14 and TRBJ1-2; D remains ambiguous. The V end lost 0 bases, the J end lost 10 bases, and 9 bases lay between the germline ends. This CDR3 contains 12 residues. The germline CDR1 and CDR2 sequences are SGHDN and FVKESK. This CDR3 reads CASSQDRLVYTF. The DNA for the CDR3 is TGTGCCAGCAGCCAAGATCGGTTGGTCTACACCTTC.

The chain joins TRBV7-2 to TRBJ2-1; D gene unclear. The V gene lost 2 bases and the J gene lost 13 bases, with 12 bases spanning the gap. The CDR3 runs 12 residues. Germline lookup yields CDR1 SGHTA and CDR2 FQGNSA. CDR3 in DNA: TGTGCCAGCAGCTTATCGTTCAGGTATCAGTTCTTC. As protein: CASSLSFRYQFF. Full variable domain (remainder filled in from reference TRBV7-2 and TRBJ2-1): GAGVSQSPSNKVTEKGKDVELRCDPISGHTALYWYRQSLGQGLEFLIYFQGNSAPDKSGLPSDRFSAERTGGSVSTLTIQRTQQEDSAVYLCASSLSFRYQFFGPGTRLTVL.